This T cell receptor beta chain emerged from a study of cytomegalovirus exposure and HLA in healthy donors. Study-wide points: High sensitivity and specificity were reportedly achieved when the classifier diagnosed cytomegalovirus status.

This clone was seen once. Antigen specificity is unknown. This table comes from immunoSEQ multiplex PCR, and its TCRdb copy is limited to in-frame clones, with some not included. The table has roughly 250,000 clones, approximately 84% seen once. The germline V gene has CDR1 SGHDN and CDR2 FVKESK. The CDR3 runs 15 residues. V shed 4 bases and J 4 bases; nucleotides not matched to a gene: 1. The chain carries TRBV14 and TRBJ2-1, with 13 bases matching TRBD2. This TCR was recovered from a woman aged 25 to 39 in good health and CMV-seropositive. The sample comprised PBMCs. CDR3 in DNA: TGTGCCAGCAGCCTACTAGCGGGAGGGTACAATGAGCAGTTCTTC. It codes for CASSLLAGGYNEQFF. Complete variable domain (other parts from reference TRBV14 and TRBJ2-1): EAGVTQFPSHSVIEKGQTVTLRCDPISGHDNLYWYRRVMGKEIKFLLHFVKESKQDESGMPNNRFLAERTGGTYSTLKVQPAELEDSGVYFCASSLLAGGYNEQFFGPGTRLTVL.